Each of the 21 T cell receptor beta chains below was sequenced from the same sample in a study of blood T cell repertoires in COVID-19. Some clones are missing from TCRdb's copy, which holds only in-frame ones; the method was immunoSEQ multiplex PCR. The repertoire holds 95,000 to 100,000 clones, with approximately 92% as singletons. Sequencing was carried out using peripheral blood. The source is a man in his forties or fifties with active COVID-19.

This chain uses TRBV19 with TRBJ1-4, with D perhaps TRBD1 (6 bases). Germline V gene data show CDR1 as LNHDA and CDR2 as SQIVND (reference sequence). The CDR3 length is 16 residues. Trimming took 1 base from V and 8 from J, leaving 17 bases between them. The CDR3 nucleotides read TGTGCCAGTAGTATAGTCACCGGGACAAGCAAGGAAAAACTGTTTTTT. Translating it yields CASSIVTGTSKEKLFF.

CDR3 amino acids: CASSQDTSGSGFAGELFF. The CDR3 DNA follows: TGTGCCAGCAGCCAAGATACCAGCGGGAGTGGGTTTGCCGGGGAGCTGTTTTTT. V and J are TRBV3-1 (or the pseudogene TRBV3-2) and TRBJ2-2; TRBD2 aligns across 8 bases. The CDR3 contains 18 residues. Losses at the gene ends were 0 bases for V and 6 bases for J; bases not matched to a gene: 12. From germline, CDR1 is LGHDT and CDR2 YNNKEL (reference sequence).

The chain carries TRBV27 and TRBJ1-2; 7 bases fit TRBD1. Germline CDR1 reads MNHEY; CDR2 reads SMNVEV (reference sequence). CDR3 length equals 13 residues. Trimming at V came to 6 bases and at J to 9 bases, leaving 10 bases not matched to a gene. The CDR3 here is CASRLTGTGSYTF. The CDR3 DNA sequence: TGTGCCAGCAGACTGACAGGGACCGGGAGCTACACCTTC.

This chain connects TRBV19 to TRBJ1-1, with D perhaps matching TRBD1 (6 bases). The V gene's germline CDR1 is LNHDA and CDR2 SQIVND (reference sequence). This CDR3 has 13 residues. Trimming shortened V by 10 bases and J by 1 base, and 13 bases separated the two germline ends. The CDR3 protein is CATEDRTNTEAFF. CDR3 nucleotide sequence: TGTGCCACCGAAGACAGGACGAACACTGAAGCTTTCTTT.

The chain combines TRBV11-2 with TRBJ2-1; TRBD2 aligns across 11 bases. Germline V gene lookup returns CDR1 SGHAT and CDR2 FQNNGV. After removal of 5 bases from V and 10 bases from J, the junction contained 7 bases not matched to a gene. The length of the CDR3 is 14 residues. The chain's CDR3 is CASSGGLAEAEQFF. The CDR3 DNA reads as TGTGCCAGCAGCGGGGGACTAGCGGAAGCGGAGCAGTTCTTC.

The rearrangement links TRBV27 to TRBJ1-2; a possible D gene is TRBD1 (6 bases). The CDR3 runs 14 residues. Germline CDR1 reads MNHEY; CDR2 reads SMNVEV (reference sequence). The V end lost 2 bases, the J end lost 2 bases, and 9 bases lay between the germline ends. As DNA, the CDR3 is TGTGCCAGCAGTTTAACAGGGATAAACTATGGCTACACCTTC. Amino acids: CASSLTGINYGYTF.

This clone was found a few times. V usage is TRBV12-3 or TRBV12-4 and J usage is TRBJ1-2, with D tentatively TRBD1 (5 bases). Trimming pared 5 bases from V and 8 bases from J, leaving 15 bases between. The CDR3 loop spans 13 amino acids. The CDR3 is CASSPTGGYGYTF. CDR3 nucleotides: TGTGCCAGCAGTCCTACGGGGGGATACGGCTACACCTTC.

The chain employs TRBV5-5 and TRBJ2-5; D is possibly TRBD2 (7 bases). Germline V CDR1 and CDR2: SGHKS, YYEKEE (reference sequence). The CDR3 sequence is 16 residues long. Trimming took 2 bases from V and 5 from J, leaving 19 bases between them. For the CDR3, the DNA is TGTGCCAGCAGCTTAGGGGGAGGGTCTCTTGGGGAGACCCAGTACTTC. Encoded protein: CASSLGGGSLGETQYF.

This clone was observed a few times. The chain combines TRBV9 with TRBJ1-2; 9 nucleotides match TRBD1. Germline V gene data show CDR1 as SGDLS and CDR2 as YYNGEE. V lost 3 bases, J lost 7 bases, and 7 bases stayed unmatched. CDR3 length equals 14 residues. The CDR3 protein is CASSGGQGLGGYTF. The CDR3 DNA reads as TGTGCCAGCAGCGGAGGACAGGGGTTAGGTGGCTACACCTTC.

The chain uses TRBV15 and TRBJ1-6; 8 nucleotides agree with TRBD1. The CDR3 is 16 amino acids. J gave up 9 bases and V 5 bases, and 12 bases lay outside the gene matches. The germline CDR1 and CDR2 sequences are LNHNV and YYDKDF (reference sequence). The CDR3 loop is CATSADGQGVGSPLHF. The CDR3 DNA reads TGTGCCACCAGCGCAGACGGACAGGGAGTTGGTTCACCCCTCCACTTT.

This sequence joins TRBV18 and TRBJ1-1, with 8 bases identical to TRBD1. The V gene end was trimmed by 2 bases and the J gene end by 5 bases; junction bases not matched to a gene: 10. The CDR3 is 16 amino acids. In germline, CDR1 is KGHSH, CDR2 LQKENI. As DNA, the CDR3 is TGTGCCAGCTCACCATACAAGCAGGGGGCTAAGACTGAAGCTTTCTTT. This translates into CASSPYKQGAKTEAFF.

The CDR3: CASAPGGTYEQYF. DNA for the CDR3: TGTGCCAGCGCCCCAGGGGGGACCTACGAGCAGTACTTC. V is TRBV28 and J is TRBJ2-7; D is perhaps TRBD1 (7 bases). CDR3 length equals 13 residues. V lost 8 bases, J lost 2 bases, and 13 bases lay in between. From germline, CDR1 is MDHEN and CDR2 SYDVKM.

This chain joins TRBV6-5 and TRBJ1-3; D is possibly TRBD1 (6 bases). The V gene's germline CDR1 is MNHEY and CDR2 SVGAGI. The CDR3 covers 15 residues. Trimming removed 2 bases at V and 3 bases at J, with 11 bases between. The CDR3 bases are TGTGCCAGCAGTTACGCAGGGGAAGGTGGAAACACCATATATTTT. Encoded protein: CASSYAGEGGNTIYF.

This chain links TRBV4-2 with TRBJ2-7; a weak D match, TRBD1 (6 bases). V gave up 5 bases and J gave up 6 bases, with 20 bases separating them. Germline V gene lookup returns CDR1 LGHNA and CDR2 YNFKEQ. The CDR3 totals 15 residues. This CDR3 reads CASSTPVRGRGEQYF. In DNA form, the CDR3 reads TGTGCCAGCAGCACCCCGGTCAGGGGACGAGGCGAGCAGTACTTC.

The rearrangement joins TRBV28 to TRBJ2-1; D might be TRBD2 (5 bases). This CDR3 region has 12 residues. The V end was cut by 8 bases, the J end by 14 bases, with 19 bases between. The germline V gene encodes CDR1 MDHEN and CDR2 SYDVKM. The CDR3 nucleotides read TGTGCCAGCGGACTCCAGCCGGGCCCGGAGTTCTTC. Amino acids: CASGLQPGPEFF. The complete variable domain, with remaining parts taken from reference TRBV28 and TRBJ2-1, reads DVKVTQSSRYLVKRTGEKVFLECVQDMDHENMFWYRQDPGLGLRLIYFSYDVKMKEKGDIPEGYSVSREKKERFSLILESASTNQTSMYLCASGLQPGPEFFGPGTRLTVL.

The chain recombines TRBV2 with TRBJ1-2; D is perhaps TRBD1 (5 bases). The CDR3 loop spans 14 amino acids. V lost 6 bases and J lost 4, with 15 bases in between. Germline V gene lookup returns CDR1 SNHLY and CDR2 FYNNEI. Here the CDR3 reads CASSPRQGIYGYTF. CDR3 sequence (DNA): TGTGCCAGCAGCCCCCGGCAGGGAATCTATGGCTACACCTTC.

V is TRBV27 and J is TRBJ1-5; D uncertain. The germline V and J ends were trimmed by 2 bases and 6 bases, with 11 bases remaining between them. Germline loops: CDR1 MNHEY, CDR2 SMNVEV (reference sequence). The CDR3 length is 14 residues. DNA for the CDR3: TGTGCCAGCAGTTTAGACCAGCGGGGTCAGCCCCAGCATTTT. It encodes CASSLDQRGQPQHF.

The chain links TRBV3-1 (or the pseudogene TRBV3-2) to TRBJ2-2; tentative D call: TRBD2 (5 bases). This CDR3 region has 14 residues. Trimming stripped 8 bases from V and 4 bases from J, with 14 bases between. The germline gives CDR1 LGHDT, CDR2 YNNKEL (reference sequence). Written as DNA, the CDR3 is TGTGCCAGCGATGGCGGACGGGGCACCGGGGAGCTGTTTTTT. As protein: CASDGGRGTGELFF.

This chain links TRBV19 with TRBJ2-7; 9 bases agree with TRBD2. V was pared by 5 bases and J by 3 bases, with 14 bases of the junction left unmatched. This CDR3 has 17 amino acids. Germline V gene data show CDR1 as LNHDA and CDR2 as SQIVND (reference sequence). The CDR3 reads CASSPHDSSGNSYEQYF. CDR3 sequence (DNA): TGTGCCAGTAGTCCTCACGACTCTAGCGGGAACAGCTACGAGCAGTACTTC.

CDR3 loop: CASSEGGGGTRELFF. In DNA form, the CDR3 reads TGTGCCAGCAGTGAAGGGGGCGGGGGGACCCGGGAGCTGTTTTTT. The chain links TRBV25-1 to TRBJ2-2, with TRBD2 matching 8 bases. J lost 9 bases, V lost 2 bases, and 8 bases had no gene match. Per the germline V gene, CDR1 is MGHDK and CDR2 is SYGVNS. There are 15 residues in the CDR3.

V and J are TRBV11-1 and TRBJ2-5, with D maybe TRBD2 (5 bases). V dropped 0 bases and J dropped 5 bases, with 10 bases sitting between them. The CDR3 totals 14 residues. Germline V gene sequence: CDR1 SGHAT, CDR2 FQDESV (reference sequence). The CDR3 spells CASSLAGSEETQYF. DNA of the CDR3: TGTGCCAGCAGCTTAGCAGGGAGCGAGGAGACCCAGTACTTC.